This TCR beta chain was recovered during a study of cytomegalovirus exposure and HLA in healthy donors. For the study at large: Later, an analysis reported that the 130 or so validation repertoires had used the same platform as the approximately 670 first-cohort repertoires.

The donors were in the approximately 120-subject validation cohort, distinct from the roughly 700-subject first cohort. Germline V gives CDR1 PRHDT, CDR2 FYEKMQ (reference sequence). This CDR3 comprises 20 residues. J gave up 12 bases and V 5 bases, and 30 bases lay outside the gene matches. Study-level findings and limits: Researchers reported that a few CMV-associated chains were confirmed in vitro as CMV antigen-specific. The authors listed 164 TCR beta chains as cytomegalovirus-associated.

TCRdb's copy holds only in-frame clones and misses some; the assay was immunoSEQ multiplex PCR. The data show 150,000 to 200,000 clones, roughly 83% seen once. Concerning this clone: As yet, its antigen is unknown.

This clonotype was sampled from a woman aged 18-35 years in good health and CMV-seronegative. This chain joins TRBV13 and TRBJ2-5; 10 nucleotides match TRBD1. Material for sequencing was PBMCs. CDR3 loop: CASSRMGTGEVGYQEIFKYF. CDR3 nucleotides: TGTGCCAGCAGCCGGATGGGGACAGGGGAGGTGGGATATCAAGAGATTTTCAAGTACTTC.